Listed here are 26 T cell receptor beta chains from one sample, sequenced in a study of regulatory T cells in long-lasting Graves disease. TCR beta libraries were built with iRepertoire HTBI primers and Arm-PCR of CDR3 regions. Each CDR3 protein is one row after TCRdb ran MiXCR on the multiplex PCR reads. Seen here are fewer than 550,000 distinct CDR3 sequences, roughly a fifth observed once, and the top ten hold over 6%. Time point meaning: persistent/refractory GD, antithyroid drugs over 5 years with positive TRAb. The TCR library used RNA extracted from PBMCs. Material: peripheral blood mononuclear cells (PBMCs), obtained when the disease was refractory, from a patient treated with antithyroid drugs. These receptors were collected from a female donor with Graves disease.

The V and J genes are TRBV10-3 and TRBJ2-2; D is unclear. V lost 0 bases and J lost 6, with 8 bases in between. Germline V gene data show CDR1 as ENHRY and CDR2 as SYGVKD. The CDR3 extends over 14 amino acids. The CDR3 nucleotides are TGTGCCATCAGTGAGTCTATCCGATCCGGGGAGCTGTTTTTT. Its protein product is CAISESIRSGELFF.

The chain combines TRBV12-3 or TRBV12-4 with TRBJ1-2; no clear D. The CDR3 is made up of 12 amino acids. Between the trimmed V and J ends, which lost 6 bases and 8 bases, there was a span of 13 bases. The CDR3 coding sequence is TGTGCCAGCAGCCCCAATGGGTGGGGCTACACCTTC. Encoded protein: CASSPNGWGYTF.

The gene calls are TRBV5-8 and TRBJ2-7, with 8 bases matching TRBD1. Germline V gene sequence: CDR1 SGHTS, CDR2 YDEGEE. The junction had 8 bases not matched to a gene; V was cut back by 4 bases and J by 2 bases. This CDR3 has 15 residues. The CDR3 spells CASSPGQGWTYEQYF. Written as DNA, the CDR3 is TGTGCCAGCAGCCCAGGACAGGGTTGGACCTACGAGCAGTACTTC.

Only a few counts were recorded for this clonotype. This chain links TRBV11-2 with TRBJ2-1; no reliable D call. The germline V gene has CDR1 SGHAT and CDR2 FQNNGV. V gave up 5 bases and J gave up 12 bases, with 20 bases separating them. The CDR3 is 14 amino acids. DNA of the CDR3: TGTGCCAGCAGCCCAAAAAGGACCCCAAAGGTGCAGTTCTTC. Translated: CASSPKRTPKVQFF.

This clonotype has at least ten counts. For the CDR3, the DNA is TGTGCCAGCAGTTTGAACCCTTTCAATCAGCCCCAGCATTTT. Translating it yields CASSLNPFNQPQHF. The chain recombines TRBV27 with TRBJ1-5, with unresolved D. The germline V and J ends were trimmed by 3 bases and 3 bases, with 9 bases remaining between them. Per the germline V gene, CDR1 is MNHEY and CDR2 is SMNVEV (reference sequence). The CDR3 sequence is 14 residues long.

The genes are TRBV4-3 and TRBJ1-2, with 9 bases aligning to TRBD1. Germline V CDR1 and CDR2: LGHNA, YSLEER. The V segment lost 1 base and the J segment 8 bases; nucleotides outside the gene matches: 8. CDR3 size: 15 residues. CDR3 coding DNA: TGCGCCAGCAGCCAAGTCAGCTGGGACAGGGAAGGCTACACCTTC. As protein: CASSQVSWDREGYTF.

In this sample, this clonotype turned up many times. This rearrangement joins TRBV7-2 to TRBJ2-7; tentatively, D is TRBD1 (6 bases). Trimming took off 5 bases at V and 3 bases at J, with 17 bases between the two ends. The CDR3 is made up of 15 amino acids. CDR1 and CDR2 (germline): SGHTA, FQGNSA. The DNA for the CDR3 is TGTGCCAGCAGCCTAGGGGGACAACAAGGCTACGAGCAGTACTTC. Its protein product is CASSLGGQQGYEQYF.

The chain has TRBV15 and TRBJ1-2; D remains unclear. This CDR3 is built from 14 residues. The V and J ends lost 5 bases and 4 bases respectively, with 14 bases between them. CDR1 and CDR2 from the germline V gene are LNHNV and YYDKDF (reference sequence). CDR3 DNA sequence: TGTGCCACCAGCGCACACCTAGGTAGCTATGGCTACACCTTC. This sequence encodes CATSAHLGSYGYTF.

This clonotype was seen a few times. The chain couples TRBV19 to TRBJ1-5; D gene ambiguous. V lost 10 bases and J lost 0, with 10 bases in between. Germline CDR1 is LNHDA and CDR2 is SQIVND (reference sequence). CDR3 length: 13 residues. CDR3 residues: CATAPRSNQPQHF. The CDR3 DNA follows: TGTGCCACCGCTCCCCGTAGCAATCAGCCCCAGCATTTT.

The gene calls are TRBV3-1 and TRBJ2-7, with TRBD1 identical over 8 bases. Germline V gene sequence: CDR1 LGHDT, CDR2 YNNKEL (reference sequence). Trimming at V came to 2 bases and at J to 4 bases, leaving 7 bases not matched to a gene. This CDR3 is 15 amino acids long. As DNA, the CDR3 is TGTGCCAGCAGCCAACCCCGCGACAGGGGATACGAGCAGTACTTC. Residues: CASSQPRDRGYEQYF.

The gene calls are TRBV28 and TRBJ2-1; 10 bases are shared with TRBD2. The CDR3 loop spans 14 amino acids. The junction had 4 bases not matched to a gene; V was cut back by 7 bases and J by 4 bases. Per the germline V gene, CDR1 is MDHEN and CDR2 is SYDVKM. The CDR3 DNA sequence: TGTGCCAGCAAGAGGACTAGCGGTTACAATGAGCAGTTCTTC. Translated: CASKRTSGYNEQFF.

This clonotype was seen many times. This rearrangement joins TRBV5-6 to TRBJ1-1, with D possibly being TRBD1 (5 bases). Per germline, CDR1 SGHDT and CDR2 YYEEEE. Trimming shortened V by 4 bases and J by 2 bases, and 12 bases separated the two germline ends. This CDR3 has 14 residues. The CDR3, as DNA: TGTGCCAGCAGCCCCGTCGGGGGTAACACTGAAGCTTTCTTT. It codes for CASSPVGGNTEAFF. The full variable domain, in which reference TRBV5-6 and TRBJ1-1 provide the parts outside the CDR3, is DAGVTQSPTHLIKTRGQQVTLRCSPKSGHDTVSWYQQALGQGPQFIFQYYEEEERQRGNFPDRFSGHQFPNYSSELNVNALLLGDSALYLCASSPVGGNTEAFFGQGTRLTVV.

The table lists this clonotype with a few counts. The genes are TRBV19 and TRBJ2-7, with D unclear. CDR3 length: 17 amino acids. V was trimmed by 6 bases and J by 2 bases, leaving 23 bases between them. Germline-derived CDR1 and CDR2 are LNHDA and SQIVND (reference sequence). In nucleotides, the CDR3 is TGTGCCAGTAGCTTTGTTCACAGTCCTACGCCTACCTACGAGCAGTACTTC. Translation: CASSFVHSPTPTYEQYF.

This clonotype was found many times. V usage is TRBV12-3 or TRBV12-4 and J usage is TRBJ1-1; D gene ambiguous. This CDR3 contains 14 residues. V was pared by 4 bases and J by 5 bases, with 14 bases between. The CDR3 DNA follows: TGTGCCAGCAGTTCAATCGACCACAGTACTGAAGCTTTCTTT. The encoded protein is CASSSIDHSTEAFF.

This clonotype was found a few times. This rearrangement joins TRBV3-1 to TRBJ1-5, with D hard to call. The germline gives CDR1 LGHDT, CDR2 YNNKEL (reference sequence). CDR3 length: 13 amino acids. V gave up 0 bases and J gave up 7 bases, with 7 bases separating them. This chain's CDR3 is CASSQDLEQPQHF. CDR3 DNA sequence: TGTGCCAGCAGCCAAGATTTGGAGCAGCCCCAGCATTTT.

About this clonotype: A much larger clone sits a single nucleotide away, making a read error possible. The chain recombines TRBV12-5 with TRBJ1-6; D may be TRBD1 (5 bases). CDR1 LGHNT and CDR2 FRNRAP come from the germline V gene. V was shortened by 2 bases and J by 8 bases, with 10 bases between the two germline ends. The CDR3 sequence is 14 residues long. The DNA for the CDR3 is TGTGCTAGTGGTTTGCAGGGTAATGATTCACCCCTCCACTTT. It is translated as CASGLQGNDSPLHF.

This clonotype was seen more than once but under ten times. The chain uses TRBV5-1 and TRBJ1-1, with 9 bases identical to TRBD1. Unmatched junction bases numbered 5, after V lost 4 bases and J lost 10 bases. The V gene's germline CDR1 is SGHRS and CDR2 YFSETQ. The CDR3 spans 12 residues. CDR3 coding DNA: TGCGCCAGCAGCAGGACAGGGGATGGAGCTTTCTTT. As protein: CASSRTGDGAFF.

The V call is TRBV7-2, the J call TRBJ1-1; 8 bases fit TRBD1. The CDR3 has 14 residues. V lost 5 bases and J lost 12; bases outside the gene matches: 14. Looked up from germline, CDR1 is SGHTA and CDR2 is FQGNSA. The CDR3 protein is CASSGQGQVLGTFF. As DNA, the CDR3 is TGTGCCAGCAGCGGCCAGGGACAGGTCCTGGGAACTTTCTTT.

The rearrangement links TRBV27 to TRBJ2-6; 7 nucleotides agree with TRBD1. The CDR3 loop spans 18 amino acids. Germline V gene lookup returns CDR1 MNHEY and CDR2 SMNVEV (reference sequence). V lost 4 bases and J lost 0; bases outside the gene matches: 9. The CDR3 nucleotides are TGTGCCAGCAGTTCGGGACAGCTTATTATCTCTGGGGCCAACGTCCTGACTTTC. This sequence encodes CASSSGQLIISGANVLTF.

Ten or more counts support this clonotype. The chain employs TRBV11-2 and TRBJ1-6, with a weak D call TRBD1 (5 bases). The V end was cut by 6 bases, the J end by 6 bases, with 15 bases between. The CDR3 is 15 residues long. Germline lookup yields CDR1 SGHAT and CDR2 FQNNGV. Written as DNA, the CDR3 is TGTGCCAGCAGAGTTATAGCAGGGAGTAATTCACCCCTCCACTTT. This translates into CASRVIAGSNSPLHF.

This clonotype was seen a handful of times. The chain links TRBV29-1 to TRBJ2-7; possible D gene TRBD1, 7 bases. Germline V gene lookup returns CDR1 SQVTM and CDR2 ANQGSEA. The length of the CDR3 is 14 residues. V was shortened by 4 bases and J by 3 bases, with 16 bases between the two germline ends. CDR3 nucleotide sequence: TGCAGCGTTGTCGGACAGGCCGGGGGCTACGAGCAGTACTTC. Translating it yields CSVVGQAGGYEQYF.

The gene calls are TRBV18 and TRBJ1-2; TRBD1 is a possible D gene (6 bases). The length of the CDR3 is 17 residues. Per germline, CDR1 KGHSH and CDR2 LQKENI. V shed 2 bases and J shed 5 bases, with 21 bases lying between them. For the CDR3, the DNA is TGTGCCAGCTCACCAATTGATACCGGGACTCAGGGGTATGGCTACACCTTC. Protein sequence: CASSPIDTGTQGYGYTF.

This clonotype was detected only a few times. The rearrangement joins TRBV7-8 to TRBJ1-1, with TRBD1 matching over 7 bases. Germline-derived CDR1 and CDR2 are SGHVS and FQNEAQ. The CDR3 loop spans 14 amino acids. V shed 5 bases, J shed 6 bases, and the junction held 9 bases outside the gene matches. The CDR3 reads CASSLVEGAAEAFF. The CDR3 DNA follows: TGTGCCAGCAGCCTGGTCGAGGGGGCAGCTGAAGCTTTCTTT. The full variable domain, rest sourced from reference TRBV7-8 and TRBJ1-1, is GAGVSQSPRYKVAKRGQDVALRCDPISGHVSLFWYQQALGQGPEFLTYFQNEAQLDKSGLPSDRFFAERPEGSVSTLKIQRTQQEDSAVYLCASSLVEGAAEAFFGQGTRLTVV.

This clonotype has ten or more counts. This chain joins TRBV9 and TRBJ2-7; TRBD1 aligns across 7 bases. The germline V gene has CDR1 SGDLS and CDR2 YYNGEE. V lost 2 bases and J lost 3; bases outside the gene matches: 2. The CDR3 length is 13 residues. For the CDR3, the DNA is TGTGCCAGCAGCGTCCGACAGGGCTACGAGCAGTACTTC. Amino acid sequence: CASSVRQGYEQYF. Full variable domain (remainder filled in from reference TRBV9 and TRBJ2-7): DSGVTQTPKHLITATGQRVTLRCSPRSGDLSVYWYQQSLDQGLQFLIQYYNGEERAKGNILERFSAQQFPDLHSELNLSSLELGDSALYFCASSVRQGYEQYFGPGTRLTVT.

The J gene is TRBJ2-2, the V gene TRBV7-9; D possibly matches TRBD1 or TRBD2 (6 bases each). CDR1 SEHNR and CDR2 FQNEAQ come from the germline V gene (reference sequence). Trimming removed 4 bases at V and 5 bases at J, with 11 bases between. This CDR3 comprises 14 residues. DNA of the CDR3: TGTGCCAGCAGCTATGAGGGGGGAACCGGGGAGCTGTTTTTT. Translation: CASSYEGGTGELFF.

The rearrangement uses TRBV4-1 and TRBJ1-4; D is unclear. This CDR3 is 15 amino acids long. The germline V and J ends were trimmed by 1 base and 7 bases, with 13 bases remaining between them. Germline loops: CDR1 MGHRA, CDR2 YSYEKL. The CDR3 loop reads CASSQAVLTREKLFF. DNA of the CDR3: TGCGCCAGCAGCCAAGCGGTCCTGACACGTGAAAAACTGTTTTTT.